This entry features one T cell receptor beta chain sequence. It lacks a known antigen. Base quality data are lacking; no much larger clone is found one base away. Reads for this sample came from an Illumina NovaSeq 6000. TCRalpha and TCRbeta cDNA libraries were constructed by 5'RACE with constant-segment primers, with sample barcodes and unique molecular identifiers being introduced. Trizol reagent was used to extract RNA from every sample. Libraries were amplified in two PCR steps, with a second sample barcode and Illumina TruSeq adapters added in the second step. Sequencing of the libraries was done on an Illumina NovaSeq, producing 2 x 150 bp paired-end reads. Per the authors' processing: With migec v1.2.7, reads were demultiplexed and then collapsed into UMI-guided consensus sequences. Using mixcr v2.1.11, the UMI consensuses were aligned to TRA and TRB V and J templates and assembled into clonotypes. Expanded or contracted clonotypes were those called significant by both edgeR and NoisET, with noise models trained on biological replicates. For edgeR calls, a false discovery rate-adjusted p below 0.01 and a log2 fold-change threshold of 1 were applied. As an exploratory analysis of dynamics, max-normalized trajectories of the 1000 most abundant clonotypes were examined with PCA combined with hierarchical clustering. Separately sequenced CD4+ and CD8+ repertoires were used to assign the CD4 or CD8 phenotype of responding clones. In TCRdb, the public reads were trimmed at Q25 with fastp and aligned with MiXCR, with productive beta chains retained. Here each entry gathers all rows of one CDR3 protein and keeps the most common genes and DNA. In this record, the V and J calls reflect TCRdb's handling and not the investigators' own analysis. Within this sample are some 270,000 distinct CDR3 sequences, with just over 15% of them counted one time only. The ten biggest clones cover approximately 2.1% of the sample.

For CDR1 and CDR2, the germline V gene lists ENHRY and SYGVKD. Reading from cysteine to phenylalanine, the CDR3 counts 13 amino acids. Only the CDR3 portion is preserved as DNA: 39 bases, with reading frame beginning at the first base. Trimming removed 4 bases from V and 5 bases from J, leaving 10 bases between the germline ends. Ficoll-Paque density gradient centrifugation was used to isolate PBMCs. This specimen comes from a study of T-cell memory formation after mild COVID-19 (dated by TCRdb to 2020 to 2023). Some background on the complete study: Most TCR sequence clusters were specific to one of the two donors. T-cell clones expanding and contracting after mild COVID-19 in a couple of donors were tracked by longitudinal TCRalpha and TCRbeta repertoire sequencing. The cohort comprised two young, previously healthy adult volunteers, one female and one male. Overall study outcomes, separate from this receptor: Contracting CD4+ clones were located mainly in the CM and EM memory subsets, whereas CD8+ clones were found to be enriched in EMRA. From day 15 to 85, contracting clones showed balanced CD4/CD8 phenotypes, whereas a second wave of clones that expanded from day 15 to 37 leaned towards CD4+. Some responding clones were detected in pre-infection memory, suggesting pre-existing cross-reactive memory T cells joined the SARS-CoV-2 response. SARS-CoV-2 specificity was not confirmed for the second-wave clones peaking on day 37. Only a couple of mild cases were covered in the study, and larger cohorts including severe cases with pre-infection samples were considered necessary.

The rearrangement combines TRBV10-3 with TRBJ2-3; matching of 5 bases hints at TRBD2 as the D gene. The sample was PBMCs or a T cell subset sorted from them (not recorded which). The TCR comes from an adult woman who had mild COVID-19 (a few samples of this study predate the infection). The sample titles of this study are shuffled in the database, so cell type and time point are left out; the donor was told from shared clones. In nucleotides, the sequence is TGTGCCATCAGTGTGAGGGCCGGAGATACGCAGTATTTT. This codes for CAISVRAGDTQYF.